The rows below give T cell receptor beta chains drawn from one sample of a study of cytotoxic CD8 clonotypes in ibrutinib-treated CLL. Some clones are missing from TCRdb's copy, which holds only in-frame ones; the method was immunoSEQ multiplex PCR. The sample yields 150,000 to 200,000 clones, roughly 88% seen once. Sequencing used PBMCs, obtained at disease progression, from a patient treated with ibrutinib. The source of these receptors is a human donor with chronic lymphocytic leukemia. Each CDR3 is given with its conserved first and last residue. Each record gives: V gene, clone size, D gene, J gene, CDR3 DNA, CDR3 protein. A D gene is named only where the DNA matches it firmly. Size tells how often a clone was seen (once, few, many) or the class of an expanded clone, and some rows leave it out.

TRBV7-2,once,TRBD2,TRBJ2-4,TGTGCCAGCAGCGATTCCCGGTGGACTAGCGGGAACGTAGACATTCAGTACTTC,CASSDSRWTSGNVDIQYF
TRBV15,NA,NA,TRBJ1-4,TGTGCCACCAGCAGAGAGGACAGCCGGTTAGTGTTTTTT,CATSREDSRLVFF
TRBV4-2,NA,TRBD2,TRBJ2-7,TGTGCCAGCAGCCAAGACCCCCCTAGCGGGAGCTCCTACGAGCAGTACTTC,CASSQDPPSGSSYEQYF
TRBV28,NA,NA,TRBJ1-3,TGTGCCAGCAGCATAACAGGAACGTCTGGAAACACCATATATTTT,CASSITGTSGNTIYF
TRBV11-3,NA,NA,TRBJ2-5,TGTGCCAGCAGCGGACCGCAGGTGGGGGGCAATTCCCGAGAGACCCAGTACTTC,CASSGPQVGGNSRETQYF
TRBV29-1,NA,NA,TRBJ2-1,TGCAGCGTTCCCCGGCTAGAGATCAATGAGCAGTTCTTC,CSVPRLEINEQFF
TRBV28,NA,TRBD1,TRBJ1-1,TGTGCCAGCAGTCGGGGACAGATGAACACTGAAGCTTTCTTT,CASSRGQMNTEAFF
TRBV27,few,NA,TRBJ1-5,TGTGCCAGCAGTTTGCCGGGACCCCATCAGCCCCAGCATTTT,CASSLPGPHQPQHF
TRBV4-1,medium-sized,TRBD1,TRBJ1-5,TGCGCCAGCAGTACAGGGGATTCCAATCAGCCCCAGCATTTT,CASSTGDSNQPQHF
TRBV6-5,NA,TRBD1,TRBJ1-2,TGTGCCAGCAGTTACGGGACAGCGAGCTATGGCTACACCTTC,CASSYGTASYGYTF
TRBV7-9,once,NA,TRBJ1-1,TGTGCCAGCAACAAGGGCAATTTCGGACCTGAAGCTTTCTTT,CASNKGNFGPEAFF
TRBV5-1,NA,NA,TRBJ1-2,TGCGCCAGCAGCTTGGTGCAGGGTTCTTTGGATGGCTACACCTTC,CASSLVQGSLDGYTF
TRBV15,NA,NA,TRBJ2-7,TGTGCCACCAGCAAAGAGACAGCAACGACCTACGAGCAGTACTTC,CATSKETATTYEQYF
TRBV19,NA,NA,TRBJ2-3,TGTGCCAGTACCAGAAGGATGGTAGATACGCAGTATTTT,CASTRRMVDTQYF
TRBV5-5,NA,TRBD2,TRBJ2-7,TGTGCCAGCAGCTTCAGCGGGGATCCTTCCCACGAGCAGTACTTC,CASSFSGDPSHEQYF
TRBV29-1,few,TRBD1,TRBJ1-2,TGCAGCGGCGGACAGGGCCGGGGCTACACCTTC,CSGGQGRGYTF
TRBV19,NA,TRBD1,TRBJ1-2,TGTGCCAGTAGTGAGGGGACAGGGAGAAGCTATGGCTACACCTTC,CASSEGTGRSYGYTF
TRBV19,few,NA,TRBJ1-3,TGTGCCAGTAGGGGGGGGACCTCTGGAAACACCATATATTTT,CASRGGTSGNTIYF
TRBV7-2,NA,NA,TRBJ2-2,TGTGCCAGCGGAGAGGGACCGAACACCGGGGAGCTGTTTTTT,CASGEGPNTGELFF
TRBV7-3,NA,TRBD1,TRBJ1-4,TGTGCCAGCAGCCGGACAGGGACGCCTAATGAAAAACTGTTTTTT,CASSRTGTPNEKLFF
TRBV29-1,NA,TRBD2,TRBJ2-1,TGCAGCGTTGACAGGACTAGCGGGGGTCTCCTATACAATGAGCAGTTCTTC,CSVDRTSGGLLYNEQFF
TRBV9,NA,TRBD2,TRBJ2-1,TGTGCCAGCAGCGTTACTACTAGCGGGAATTCAAATGAGCAGTTCTTC,CASSVTTSGNSNEQFF
TRBV27,NA,NA,TRBJ2-2,TGTGCCAGCAGGCGGGGCCAGGTGGTCACCGGGGAGCTGTTTTTT,CASRRGQVVTGELFF
TRBV7-2,NA,TRBD1,TRBJ2-7,TGTGCCAGCAGCCCCCCGGCGGGACAGGGGCCAGACGAGCAGTACTTC,CASSPPAGQGPDEQYF
TRBV5-1,few,TRBD2,TRBJ2-1,TGCGCCAGCAGCGTACTAGCGGGAGGGGACAATGAGCAGTTCTTC,CASSVLAGGDNEQFF
TRBV7-6,NA,NA,TRBJ1-5,TGTGCCAGCAGCCAGAATAGCAATCAGCCCCAGCATTTT,CASSQNSNQPQHF
TRBV5-4,NA,NA,TRBJ1-1,TGTGCCAGCAGCATCGACAGAAACACTGAAGCTTTCTTT,CASSIDRNTEAFF
TRBV9,NA,TRBD1,TRBJ1-2,TGTGCCAGCAGCGTGGGACAGGAAATCTATGGCTACACCTTC,CASSVGQEIYGYTF
TRBV6-6,NA,NA,TRBJ2-7,TGTGCCAGCAGTTACTCACGACAGGCCTGGGAGCAGTACTTC,CASSYSRQAWEQYF
TRBV7-6,NA,NA,TRBJ2-3,TGTGCCAGCAGCCCACAGGGAACATCAGGGGATACGCAGTATTTT,CASSPQGTSGDTQYF
TRBV2,NA,NA,TRBJ1-4,TGTGCCAGCAGTGAGGGGCGGTATAACGGACTGTTTTTT,CASSEGRYNGLFF
TRBV5-4,NA,TRBD1,TRBJ2-7,TGTGCCAGCAGCTTACAGGGGGCTGGTTCCTACGAGCAGTACTTC,CASSLQGAGSYEQYF
TRBV23-1,few,NA,TRBJ2-7,TGCGCCAGCCTCCAAGGACGGCGGAGCGCGTCAGAAATCTACGAGCAGTACTTC,CASLQGRRSASEIYEQYF
TRBV19,NA,NA,TRBJ2-7,TGTGCCAGTAGTCTGCGGGTTTCCTACGAGCAGTACTTC,CASSLRVSYEQYF
TRBV5-1,NA,TRBD1,TRBJ2-2,TGCGCCAGCAGCTTGTTGGGGACAGGGGGATCCGGGGAGCTGTTTTTT,CASSLLGTGGSGELFF
TRBV7-9,NA,NA,TRBJ2-7,TGTGCCAGCAGCTTAGCCCTCAGCCGGTCCGGTAATTTATTCTTC,CASSLALSRSGNLFF
TRBV5-1,NA,TRBD1,TRBJ1-1,TGCGCCAGCAGGGGACAGCCTGAAGCTATGAACACTGAAGCTTTCTTT,CASRGQPEAMNTEAFF
TRBV6-1,NA,NA,TRBJ1-5,TGTGCCAGCAGTGAAGTAAATCAGCCCCAGCATTTT,CASSEVNQPQHF
TRBV27,NA,NA,TRBJ1-3,TGTGCCAGCAGTCCTGGGTGGACAGCCATAAACACCATATATTTT,CASSPGWTAINTIYF
TRBV11-3,NA,TRBD2,TRBJ2-1,TGTGCCAGCAGCTTAGATACGACGTTCGTGGGCGGGAGTTTGGACAATGAGCAGTTCTTC,CASSLDTTFVGGSLDNEQFF
TRBV10-2,once,NA,TRBJ2-7,TGCGCCAGCAGTGAAGGCCCAGGAGTCTACGAGCAGTACTTC,CASSEGPGVYEQYF
TRBV12-5,NA,NA,TRBJ1-5,TGTGCTAGTGGTTTGGGCAATCAGCCCCAGCATTTT,CASGLGNQPQHF
TRBV5-1,NA,NA,TRBJ1-4,TGCGCCAGCAGCTTGGCCACCGGGGGGCTAGAAAAACTGTTTTTT,CASSLATGGLEKLFF
TRBV30,NA,NA,TRBJ1-4,TGTGCCTGGAGTGAGGGAATGGTTGAAAAACTGTTTTTT,CAWSEGMVEKLFF
TRBV7-3,NA,NA,TRBJ2-2,TGTGCCAGCAGCGATCGACAGCCGAACACCGGGGAGCTGTTTTTT,CASSDRQPNTGELFF
TRBV4-2,NA,TRBD2,TRBJ2-5,TGTGCCAGCAGCCTCGCGGGAGGGTCACAGGAGACCCAGTACTTC,CASSLAGGSQETQYF